The clone carrying this T cell receptor (beta chain) was detected a few times. The time point denotes: newly diagnosed GD, antithyroid drugs for less than 3 months. Researchers made the TCR library from RNA that was extracted from PBMCs. The patients included were those that came from an endocrinology department in Xi'an, China. V was clipped by 9 bases and J by 0 bases, with 8 bases between them. The CDR3 length is 12 residues. Looked up from germline, CDR1 is MDHEN and CDR2 is SYDVKM. The sample comes from a study of regulatory T cells in long-lasting Graves disease. Libraries of TCR beta came from iRepertoire HTBI primers plus Arm-PCR of CDR3 regions. TCRdb analysed the multiplex PCR reads with MiXCR anew, one entry per CDR3 protein. The data show hundreds of thousands of distinct CDR3 sequences, 15% to 20% seen once. Another study also made use of these data, one on T cells in Graves' hyperthyroidism and ophthalmopathy. This second report adds: RT-PCR in the first round (using the HTBI primer set) targeted the TCR CDR3.

The rearrangement uses TRBV28 and TRBJ1-2; D unclear. This material consisted of peripheral blood mononuclear cells (PBMCs), taken at new diagnosis, from a patient treated with antithyroid drugs. This TCR derives from a middle-aged woman with Graves disease. CDR3 sequence: CASSGPNYGYTF. The CDR3 nucleotides read TGTGCCAGTAGCGGACCTAACTATGGCTACACCTTC.